This T cell receptor beta chain was documented in a study of beta chain features in type 1 diabetes. Background on the study: Taken together, all samples contributed around 100 million examined sorted cells.

V lost 6 bases and J lost 3, with 17 bases in between. Germline assignment: CDR1 MDHEN and CDR2 SYDVKM. The CDR3 length is 15 residues. All of the isolated RNA was reverse transcribed, so expressed TCRB transcripts were sequenced. Repertoires were generated with immunoSEQ multiplex PCR, while TCRdb's copy carries only in-frame clones and drops some. The table lists about 360,000 clones, around 12% of them singletons. Sequenced sample: naive CD4+ T cells from blood. This TCR was recovered from a young man in good health. The gene calls are TRBV28 and TRBJ1-1, with a possible D match to TRBD1 (6 bases). The CDR3 DNA is TGTGCCAGCAGCTCCCCGGGGGGGCGGGACACTGAAGCTTTCTTT. This translates into CASSSPGGRDTEAFF.